Below, one T cell receptor (beta chain) is given with its context. Its antigen remains unknown. This entry belongs to a study of T-cell reconstitution after alpha-beta-depleted transplantation in children. Points from the study as a whole: Alpha-beta T cells about two months after transplant reportedly derived from several hundred expanded graft clones.

Using unique molecular identifiers, the investigators prepared the TCRbeta library. TCRdb ran MiXCR on the PCR reads and lists one entry per CDR3 protein. The sample lists 90,000 to 100,000 distinct CDR3 sequences, 20% to 30% seen once, with about a fifth in the top ten. The TCR sequence derives from a boy between 2 and 10 years old with acute lymphoblastic leukemia, due to receive a stem cell transplant. Sequenced here: PBMCs, sampled before TCRalphabeta/CD19-depleted stem cell transplant.

The CDR3 sequence is CATSRGGAGELFF. The CDR3 DNA reads as TGTGCCACCAGCAGAGGGGGAGCCGGGGAGCTGTTTTTT. V and J are TRBV15 and TRBJ2-2, with D possibly being TRBD2 (5 bases). The CDR3 is 13 residues long. Germline-derived CDR1 and CDR2 are LNHNV and YYDKDF (reference sequence). Trimming pared 1 base from V and 6 bases from J, leaving 6 bases between.